Sequencing of this T cell receptor beta chain was carried out in a study of T cells after somatic rescue of genetic block. This CDR3 comprises 12 residues. Trimming took off 6 bases at V and 8 bases at J, with 10 bases between the two ends. The germline V gene has CDR1 SEHNR and CDR2 FQNEAQ (reference sequence). Generated by immunoSEQ multiplex PCR, the TCRdb table keeps only in-frame clones and is missing some. The data contain around 64,000 clones, 92% of them singletons. The sequence was collected from a middle-aged man. This rearrangement joins TRBV7-9 to TRBJ1-4; no clear D gene. Material for sequencing was peripheral blood mononuclear cells (PBMCs). Written as DNA, the CDR3 is TGTGCCAGCAGGCCGCTGGAGGAAAAACTGTTTTTT. Translation: CASRPLEEKLFF.